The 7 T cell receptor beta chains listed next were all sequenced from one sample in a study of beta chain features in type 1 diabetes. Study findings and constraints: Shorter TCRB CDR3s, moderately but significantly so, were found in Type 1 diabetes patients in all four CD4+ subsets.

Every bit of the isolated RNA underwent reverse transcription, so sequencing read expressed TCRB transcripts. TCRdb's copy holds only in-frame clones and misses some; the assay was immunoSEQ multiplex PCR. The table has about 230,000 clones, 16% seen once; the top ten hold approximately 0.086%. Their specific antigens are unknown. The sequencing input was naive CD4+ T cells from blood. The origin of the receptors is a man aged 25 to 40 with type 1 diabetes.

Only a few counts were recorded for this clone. CDR3 protein: CSVEGNNEQFF. The CDR3 DNA reads as TGCAGCGTTGAAGGAAACAATGAGCAGTTCTTC. The chain carries TRBV29-1 and TRBJ2-1; no firm D call. This CDR3 comprises 11 residues. Between the trimmed V and J ends, which lost 1 base and 5 bases, there was a span of 3 bases. Germline V lookup: CDR1 SQVTM, CDR2 ANQGSEA.

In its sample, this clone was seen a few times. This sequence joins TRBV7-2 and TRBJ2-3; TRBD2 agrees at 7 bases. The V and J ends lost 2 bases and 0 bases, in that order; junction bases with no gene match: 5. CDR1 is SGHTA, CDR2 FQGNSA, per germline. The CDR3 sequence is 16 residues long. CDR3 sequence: CASSLRLAASTDTQYF. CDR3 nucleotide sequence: TGTGCCAGCAGCTTAAGGCTAGCGGCTAGCACAGATACGCAGTATTTT.

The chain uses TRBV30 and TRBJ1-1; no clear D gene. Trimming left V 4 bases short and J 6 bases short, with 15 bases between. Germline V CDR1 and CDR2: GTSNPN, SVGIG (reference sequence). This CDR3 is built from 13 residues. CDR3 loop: CAWIGRSYSEAFF. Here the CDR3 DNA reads TGTGCCTGGATCGGTAGGAGTTACTCTGAAGCTTTCTTT.

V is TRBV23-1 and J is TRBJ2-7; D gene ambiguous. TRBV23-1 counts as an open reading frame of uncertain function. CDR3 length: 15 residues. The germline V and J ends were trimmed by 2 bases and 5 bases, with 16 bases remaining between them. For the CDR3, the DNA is TGCGCCAGCAGTCAAGGGCACAGATACATCCACGAGCAGTACTTC. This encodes CASSQGHRYIHEQYF.

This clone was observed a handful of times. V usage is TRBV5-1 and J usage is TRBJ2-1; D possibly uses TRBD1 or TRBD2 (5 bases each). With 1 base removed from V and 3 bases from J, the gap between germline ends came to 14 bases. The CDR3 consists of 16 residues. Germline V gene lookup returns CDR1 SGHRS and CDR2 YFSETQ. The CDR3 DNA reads TGCGCCAGCAGCTTGACGGCAGGGACGGTCTACAATGAGCAGTTCTTC. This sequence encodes CASSLTAGTVYNEQFF.

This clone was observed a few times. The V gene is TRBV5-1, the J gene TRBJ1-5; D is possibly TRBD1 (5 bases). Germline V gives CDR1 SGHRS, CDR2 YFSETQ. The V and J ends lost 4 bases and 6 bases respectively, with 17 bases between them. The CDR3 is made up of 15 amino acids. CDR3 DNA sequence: TGCGCCAGCAGCCGGACGGGGGATGAGGGTCAGCCCCAGCATTTT. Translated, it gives CASSRTGDEGQPQHF.

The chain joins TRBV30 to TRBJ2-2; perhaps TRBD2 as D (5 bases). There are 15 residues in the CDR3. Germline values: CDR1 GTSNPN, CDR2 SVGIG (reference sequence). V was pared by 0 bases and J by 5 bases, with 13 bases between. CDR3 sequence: CAWSVPQRRTGELFF. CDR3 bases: TGTGCCTGGAGTGTCCCTCAGCGGAGGACCGGGGAGCTGTTTTTT. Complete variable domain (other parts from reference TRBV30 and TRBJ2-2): SQTIHQWPATLVQPVGSPLSLECTVEGTSNPNLYWYRQAAGRGLQLLFYSVGIGQISSEVPQNLSASRPQDRQFILSSKKLLLSDSGFYLCAWSVPQRRTGELFFGEGSRLTVL.